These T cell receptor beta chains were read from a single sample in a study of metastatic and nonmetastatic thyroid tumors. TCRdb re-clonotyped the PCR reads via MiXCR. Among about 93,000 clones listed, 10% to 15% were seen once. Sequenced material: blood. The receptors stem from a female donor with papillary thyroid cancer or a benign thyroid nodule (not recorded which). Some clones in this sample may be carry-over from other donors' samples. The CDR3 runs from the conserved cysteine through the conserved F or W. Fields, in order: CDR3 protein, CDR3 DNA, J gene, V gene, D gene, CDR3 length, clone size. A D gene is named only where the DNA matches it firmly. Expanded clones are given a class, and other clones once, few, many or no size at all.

CAWSNGSPSYEQYF,TGTGCCTGGAGTAATGGTAGTCCTTCCTACGAGCAGTACTTC,TRBJ2-7,TRBV30,-,14,many
CVSSLLQSHQPQHF,TGTGTCAGCAGCTTACTCCAAAGCCATCAGCCCCAGCATTTT,TRBJ1-5,TRBV7-2,-,14,-
CASTQLRADQKDDEQFF,TGCGCCAGCACCCAACTTAGAGCGGACCAAAAAGACGATGAGCAGTTCTTC,TRBJ2-1,TRBV10-1,-,17,many
CAISEINYGYTF,TGTGCCATCAGTGAGATAAACTATGGCTACACCTTC,TRBJ1-2,TRBV10-3,-,12,many
CASSSGTEAFF,TGTGCCAGCAGCTCGGGGACTGAAGCTTTCTTT,TRBJ1-1,TRBV7-9,-,11,many
CSAMGLAGSYEQYF,TGCAGTGCTATGGGACTAGCGGGTTCCTACGAGCAGTACTTC,TRBJ2-7,TRBV20-1,TRBD2,14,many
CAREGTGGYGYTF,TGTGCCAGAGAGGGGACAGGGGGCTATGGCTACACCTTC,TRBJ1-2,TRBV2,TRBD1,13,-
CASSLAAPVGTAALSF,TGTGCCAGCAGCTTAGCAGCCCCAGTCGGGACCGCCGCCCTAAGCTTC,TRBJ1-2,TRBV11-1,-,16,many
CAWTSGRALNEQFF,TGTGCCTGGACTAGCGGGAGGGCCCTAAATGAGCAGTTCTTC,TRBJ2-1,TRBV30,TRBD2,14,-
CASTSGLFYGYTF,TGTGCCAGCACCTCCGGGTTGTTCTATGGCTACACCTTC,TRBJ1-2,TRBV6-2/TRBV6-3,-,13,-
CASSMAITGVGGYSNQPQHF,TGTGCCAGTAGTATGGCGATAACAGGGGTCGGCGGTTATAGCAATCAGCCCCAGCATTTT,TRBJ1-5,TRBV19,TRBD1,20,many
CASSQSLAGGVPSYEQYF,TGCGCCAGCAGCCAGTCACTAGCGGGAGGGGTTCCCTCCTACGAGCAGTACTTC,TRBJ2-7,TRBV4-3,TRBD2,18,many
CASSFLPGPRETQYF,TGTGCCAGCAGCTTCCTTCCGGGACCCCGGGAGACCCAGTACTTC,TRBJ2-5,TRBV7-6,-,15,many
CASFFYDRVYGYTF,TGTGCCAGCTTCTTTTACGACAGGGTCTATGGCTACACCTTC,TRBJ1-2,TRBV2,TRBD1,14,many
CASSPRRGLGGATEAFF,TGTGCCAGCAGCCCGCGTCGTGGTTTGGGGGGAGCGACTGAAGCTTTCTTT,TRBJ1-1,TRBV11-2,-,17,-
CASSFTERVHEQFF,TGTGCCAGCAGCTTCACGGAGAGGGTACATGAGCAGTTCTTC,TRBJ2-1,TRBV7-9,-,14,many
CSELAGSTDTQYF,TGCAGTGAGCTAGCGGGAAGCACAGATACGCAGTATTTT,TRBJ2-3,TRBV20-1,TRBD2,13,many
CAWSVTARGTQYF,TGTGCCTGGAGTGTAACGGCCCGAGGGACCCAGTACTTC,TRBJ2-5,TRBV30,-,13,many
CASSPTSGRWQEAQYF,TGTGCCAGCAGCCCAACCAGCGGGAGGTGGCAAGAGGCCCAGTACTTC,TRBJ2-5,TRBV3-1,TRBD2,16,many
CAWSVCPGQVNNQPQHF,TGTGCCTGGAGTGTTTGTCCGGGACAGGTAAACAATCAGCCCCAGCATTTT,TRBJ1-5,TRBV30,TRBD1,17,once
CASSPQTLWGYTF,TGTGCCAGTAGTCCCCAAACCCTATGGGGCTACACCTTC,TRBJ1-2,TRBV19,-,13,many
CASSGPPWATNEKLFF,TGTGCCAGCAGTGGGCCCCCCTGGGCAACTAATGAAAAACTGTTTTTT,TRBJ1-4,TRBV2,-,16,many
CASSVTGTQGQMNTEAFF,TGTGCCAGCAGTGTCACAGGGACGCAAGGACAAATGAACACTGAAGCTTTCTTT,TRBJ1-1,TRBV27,-,18,many
CASSLGSLGTQYF,TGTGCCAGCAGCTTAGGCAGTCTTGGGACCCAGTACTTC,TRBJ2-5,TRBV7-2,-,13,many
CAWSRGWGDGYTF,TGTGCCTGGAGTCGGGGGTGGGGAGATGGCTACACCTTC,TRBJ1-2,TRBV30,-,13,-
CSARPDVRYTEAFF,TGCAGTGCTAGACCCGACGTTCGTTACACTGAAGCTTTCTTT,TRBJ1-1,TRBV20-1,-,14,many
CASSTGIPNEQYF,TGTGCCAGCAGCACCGGGATCCCCAACGAGCAGTACTTC,TRBJ2-7,TRBV3-1,-,13,once
CASSLTGTGPDTQYF,TGTGCCAGCAGCTTAACGGGGACAGGTCCAGATACGCAGTATTTT,TRBJ2-3,TRBV7-3,TRBD1,15,many
CASSLAGSTTRNIQYF,TGTGCCAGCAGCTTAGCGGGCAGCACAACCCGTAACATTCAGTACTTC,TRBJ2-4,TRBV7-2,-,16,many
CASILGAGAYNERFF,TGTGCCAGCATCTTAGGGGCAGGGGCCTACAATGAGCGGTTCTTC,TRBJ2-1,TRBV7-8,-,15,-
CASSILAGELFF,TGTGCCAGTAGTATATTGGCCGGGGAGCTGTTTTTT,TRBJ2-2,TRBV19,-,12,many
CASNAGLGTEAFF,TGTGCCAGCAACGCTGGGTTAGGCACTGAAGCTTTCTTT,TRBJ1-1,TRBV2,-,13,many
CASSHRWTNNQPQHF,TGTGCCAGCAGTCACCGATGGACCAACAATCAGCCCCAGCATTTT,TRBJ1-5,TRBV27,-,15,many
CASSYFSSLDSTDTQYF,TGTGCCAGCAGTTACTTTTCCTCCCTGGACAGCACAGATACGCAGTATTTT,TRBJ2-3,TRBV6-5,-,17,many
CSASKGAPTYEQYF,TGCAGTGCTTCCAAGGGGGCGCCGACCTACGAGCAGTACTTC,TRBJ2-7,TRBV20-1,TRBD1,14,many
CASSPSSILGYEQYF,TGTGCCAGCAGCCCAAGCAGTATACTGGGTTACGAGCAGTACTTC,TRBJ2-7,TRBV7-2,-,15,-
CASTARGAGELAYYGYTF,TGTGCCAGCACGGCTCGAGGGGCAGGGGAGCTGGCTTACTATGGCTACACCTTC,TRBJ1-2,TRBV6-2/TRBV6-3,-,18,-
CAISEPGQGLTDTQYF,TGTGCCATCAGTGAGCCGGGACAGGGACTCACAGATACGCAGTATTTT,TRBJ2-3,TRBV10-3,TRBD1,16,many
CAWSVSGRRYNEQFF,TGTGCCTGGAGTGTAAGCGGGAGAAGGTACAATGAGCAGTTCTTC,TRBJ2-1,TRBV30,TRBD2,15,many
CASSLGLAGEAETQYF,TGTGCTAGCAGCTTAGGACTAGCGGGAGAGGCGGAGACCCAGTACTTC,TRBJ2-5,TRBV7-7,TRBD2,16,many
CASSLGEGVVNSPLHF,TGTGCCAGCAGCCTCGGGGAGGGGGTCGTAAATTCACCCCTCCACTTT,TRBJ1-6,TRBV6-1,-,16,many